Sequencing of this TCR beta chain was carried out in a study of graft-versus-host responses after intestinal transplantation. Study background: Tacrolimus and steroids were given for about 3 years to all recipients after anti-thymocyte globulin induction.

Assay used: immunoSEQ multiplex PCR; TCRdb lists only in-frame clones, some missing. Counted here are about 10,000 clones, around 33% occurring once; the ten biggest clones make up about 12%. Germline values: CDR1 MNHEY, CDR2 SVGAGI. CDR3 size: 13 residues. Trimming removed 2 bases from V and 6 bases from J, with 11 bases in between. Responders that carried the CFSE label, approximately 200,000 of them, were plated with approximately 200,000 irradiated, violet-dye-labeled stimulator cells. Study-wide points: The highest levels of circulating GvH clones went along with early declines in HvG clones after transplant. There were GvH clones found in recipient marrow, and some of them appeared first in ileum or blood.

The sample was alloreactive CD8+ T cells from a mixed lymphocyte reaction culture, taken before intestinal transplant. The sample's subset: CFSE-low proliferating T cells sorted from approximately 6-day pre-transplant mixed lymphocyte reaction (GvH or HvG direction). The rearrangement joins TRBV6-5 to TRBJ2-7; the D gene is possibly TRBD2 (5 bases). This TCR was sampled from a human patient who received an intestinal transplant. CDR3 sequence reads: CASSYGLGGEQYF. The CDR3 region has the DNA TGTGCCAGCAGTTACGGATTAGGAGGCGAGCAGTACTTC.